This note documents a single T cell receptor beta chain sequence. No antigen is known for it. In germline, CDR1 is SNHLY, CDR2 FYNNEI. This CDR3 is built from 19 residues. The data derive from a study of CXCR3-negative and CXCR3-positive naive CD8 T cells. Notes on the study in general: Cryopreserved cells showed partially decreased CXCR3 expression, and most assays used fresh PBMCs. More hydrophobic TRB CDR3s were found in CXCR3-positive naive cells than in CXCR3-negative naive cells.

UMI-labeled TRB cDNA libraries were prepared by 5' RACE. TCRdb reprocessed the 5' RACE reads and reports one entry per CDR3 protein, with no DNA. The listing contains some 150,000 distinct CDR3 sequences. The TCR sequence derives from a human donor in good health. Some clones in this sample may be carry-over from other donors' samples. Source material: naive CXCR3+ CD8+ T cells from blood. Subset specified: CD45RO-CCR7+CD27+CD95- naive CD8+ T cells expressing CXCR3 (TNR3+). V gene TRBV2 combines with J gene TRBJ2-1; there is no DNA to check the TCRdb D call of TRBD2. The CDR3 sequence: CASSETAWALAGIGFEQFF.